The rows below give T cell receptor beta chains drawn from one sample of a study of blood T cell repertoires in COVID-19. Some clones are missing from TCRdb's copy, which holds only in-frame ones; the method was immunoSEQ multiplex PCR. The sample shows under 200,000 clones, 75% to 85% of them seen only once. The source material was peripheral blood. The source is a human donor in a cohort sampled during active COVID-19. Each CDR3 is given with its conserved first and last residue. The order of the fields is D gene, J gene, V gene, clone size, CDR3 protein, CDR3 DNA. D genes are given only for firm matches. Some rows mark clone size as missing; the rest say once, few, many or name a class of expanded clone.

NA	TRBJ1-2	TRBV5-5	NA	CASSPGYYGYTF	TGTGCCAGCAGCCCAGGGTACTATGGCTACACCTTC
TRBD1	TRBJ2-5	TRBV9	NA	CASSPQIAGGNVETQYF	TGTGCCAGCAGCCCCCAAATTGCAGGGGGCAACGTGGAGACCCAGTACTTC
NA	TRBJ1-5	TRBV2	NA	CASSEAGANQPQHF	TGTGCCAGCAGTGAAGCTGGGGCAAATCAGCCCCAGCATTTT
TRBD1	TRBJ1-2	TRBV18	once	CASSLNRGLTYGYTF	TGTGCCAGCTCACTAAACAGGGGGCTAACTTATGGCTACACCTTC
TRBD2	TRBJ2-2	TRBV14	NA	CASSQPVAGANTGELFF	TGTGCCAGCAGCCAACCTGTAGCGGGGGCGAACACCGGGGAGCTGTTTTTT
NA	TRBJ2-2	TRBV7-8	NA	CASRISQGWTGELFF	TGTGCCAGCAGAATCAGTCAGGGGTGGACCGGGGAGCTGTTTTTT
NA	TRBJ2-6	TRBV19	NA	CASSTRQGGTSLSGANVLTF	TGTGCCAGTAGTACCAGACAGGGAGGTACGTCCCTCTCTGGGGCCAACGTCCTGACTTTC
TRBD1	TRBJ1-4	TRBV6-5	NA	CASRGDRGGREKLFF	TGTGCCAGCAGGGGGGACAGGGGAGGTCGGGAAAAACTGTTTTTT
NA	TRBJ2-3	TRBV4-3	NA	CASSQDWRGLLGDTQYF	TGCGCCAGCAGCCAAGATTGGAGGGGGCTGCTAGGAGATACGCAGTATTTT
TRBD1	TRBJ1-4	TRBV28	NA	CASTPLDRGNEKLFF	TGTGCCAGCACCCCCCTGGACAGGGGGAATGAAAAACTGTTTTTT
TRBD1	TRBJ2-7	TRBV5-1	NA	CASSEGQVYEQYF	TGCGCCAGCAGCGAGGGACAGGTCTACGAGCAGTACTTC
TRBD1	TRBJ1-1	TRBV25-1	NA	CASRQGAGEAFF	TGTGCCAGCAGACAGGGGGCTGGTGAAGCTTTCTTT
NA	TRBJ2-3	TRBV6-4	few	CASSDAGQTDTQYF	TGTGCCAGCAGTGACGCGGGGCAGACAGATACGCAGTATTTT
NA	TRBJ1-1	TRBV6-2/TRBV6-3	NA	CASSPPRAEAFF	TGTGCCAGCAGTCCCCCTCGAGCTGAAGCTTTCTTT
TRBD1	TRBJ2-1	TRBV24-1	NA	CATSYRGTSFNEQFF	TGTGCCACCAGTTACAGGGGGACTTCCTTCAATGAGCAGTTCTTC
TRBD2	TRBJ2-4	TRBV7-9	NA	CASSSAVASGNIQYF	TGTGCCAGCAGCTCCGCTGTGGCTAGCGGAAACATTCAGTACTTC
NA	TRBJ2-7	TRBV5-4	few	CASSRESSYEQYF	TGTGCCAGCAGCCGAGAGAGCTCCTACGAGCAGTACTTC
NA	TRBJ1-5	TRBV5-6	NA	CASSGGQYSNQPQHF	TGTGCCAGCAGCGGCGGACAATATAGCAATCAGCCCCAGCATTTT
NA	TRBJ2-7	TRBV18	NA	CASSPPRSPLQTYEQYF	TGTGCCAGCTCACCACCCCGGAGTCCGCTTCAGACCTACGAGCAGTACTTC
NA	TRBJ1-3	TRBV4-3	few	CASSQENPAWGNTIYF	TGCGCCAGCAGCCAAGAGAATCCAGCGTGGGGAAACACCATATATTTT
TRBD2	TRBJ2-2	TRBV27	NA	CASSPSGGPNGELFF	TGTGCCAGCAGCCCTAGCGGGGGCCCTAACGGGGAGCTGTTTTTT
TRBD1	TRBJ1-1	TRBV3-1/TRBV3-2	NA	CASSHAQGKVTEAFF	TGTGCCAGCAGCCACGCACAGGGGAAGGTCACTGAAGCTTTCTTT
NA	TRBJ2-1	TRBV5-1	NA	CASSRLLGTEQFF	TGCGCCAGCAGCCGATTACTAGGAACTGAGCAGTTCTTC
NA	TRBJ1-6	TRBV4-3	once	CASSQDRANNSPLHF	TGCGCCAGCAGCCAAGACAGGGCTAATAATTCACCCCTCCACTTT
NA	TRBJ1-4	TRBV19	NA	CASSIAVQAFSRANEKLFF	TGTGCCAGTAGTATCGCGGTACAGGCCTTCTCCCGGGCTAATGAAAAACTGTTTTTT
NA	TRBJ1-2	TRBV12-3/TRBV12-4	NA	CASSLSRDYGYTF	TGTGCCAGCAGTTTGTCCAGGGACTATGGCTACACCTTC
NA	TRBJ2-7	TRBV11-3	NA	CASSLDPTNRAEQYF	TGTGCCAGCAGCTTAGATCCTACCAACAGGGCCGAGCAGTACTTC
TRBD2	TRBJ2-6	TRBV7-2	NA	CASSYGGTGANVLTF	TGTGCCAGCAGCTACGGGGGGACTGGGGCCAACGTCCTGACTTTC
NA	TRBJ2-7	TRBV9	NA	CASSVGELAREQYF	TGTGCCAGCAGCGTAGGGGAACTAGCCCGGGAGCAGTACTTC
NA	TRBJ1-1	TRBV6-1	NA	CASSEGPGNTEAFF	TGTGCCAGCAGTGAAGGGCCAGGGAACACTGAAGCTTTCTTT
TRBD2	TRBJ2-3	TRBV7-9	NA	CASSFGTSGLTDTQYF	TGTGCCAGCAGCTTCGGGACTAGCGGGCTCACAGATACGCAGTATTTT
TRBD1	TRBJ1-3	TRBV18	NA	CASSADRGFSGNTIYF	TGTGCCAGCTCAGCTGACAGGGGGTTTTCTGGAAACACCATATATTTT
TRBD1	TRBJ2-7	TRBV6-2/TRBV6-3	few	CASSEPGQGKYEQYF	TGTGCCAGCAGTGAGCCGGGACAGGGGAAATACGAGCAGTACTTC
NA	TRBJ2-7	TRBV7-7	NA	CASSQDPGSYEQYF	TGTGCTAGCAGCCAAGATCCGGGTTCCTACGAGCAGTACTTC
TRBD1	TRBJ2-7	TRBV19	NA	CASSATGREQYF	TGTGCCAGTAGCGCGACAGGGCGCGAGCAGTACTTC
NA	TRBJ2-5	TRBV7-7	once	CASSLGTNRQETQYF	TGTGCTAGCAGCTTAGGGACAAACCGACAAGAGACCCAGTACTTC
NA	TRBJ1-3	TRBV18	NA	CASSPNPTGVSGNTIYF	TGTGCCAGCTCACCCAACCCGACAGGCGTCTCTGGAAACACCATATATTTT
TRBD2	TRBJ2-5	TRBV11-2	NA	CASSLEGGLAGLQETQYF	TGTGCCAGCAGCTTAGAGGGGGGACTAGCGGGGTTACAAGAGACCCAGTACTTC
TRBD2	TRBJ2-7	TRBV11-3	NA	CASSSSGGYEQYF	TGTGCCAGCAGCTCTAGCGGGGGCTACGAGCAGTACTTC
TRBD1	TRBJ2-2	TRBV27	NA	CASSLTGDLTGELFF	TGTGCCAGCAGTTTGACAGGGGACCTCACCGGGGAGCTGTTTTTT
TRBD2	TRBJ2-3	TRBV7-9	once	CASSPTGGASTDTQYF	TGTGCCAGCAGCCCCACGGGAGGGGCCTCCACAGATACGCAGTATTTT
TRBD2	TRBJ2-5	TRBV5-6	many	CASSDSGLAVDQETQYF	TGTGCCAGCAGCGACTCTGGGCTAGCGGTAGACCAAGAGACCCAGTACTTC
TRBD1	TRBJ2-5	TRBV4-3	NA	CASSSQGAGEETQYF	TGCGCCAGCAGCTCCCAGGGGGCAGGGGAAGAGACCCAGTACTTC
NA	TRBJ1-2	TRBV7-9	few	CASSLEQGNYGYTF	TGTGCCAGCAGCTTAGAGCAGGGGAACTATGGCTACACCTTC
NA	TRBJ2-7	TRBV4-3	NA	CASSQVGDSSYEQYF	TGCGCCAGCAGCCAAGTAGGGGACTCCTCCTACGAGCAGTACTTC
NA	TRBJ2-1	TRBV3-1/TRBV3-2	NA	CASSQLTDSYNEQFF	TGTGCCAGCAGCCAACTAACAGACTCCTACAATGAGCAGTTCTTC
NA	TRBJ1-5	TRBV9	NA	CASSEGGFNQPQHF	TGTGCCAGCAGCGAAGGCGGATTCAATCAGCCCCAGCATTTT
NA	TRBJ2-3	TRBV28	once	CARAPRTDTQYF	TGTGCCAGGGCCCCCCGAACAGATACGCAGTATTTT
TRBD1	TRBJ2-5	TRBV4-2	NA	CASSPSGTGMKETQYF	TGTGCCAGCAGCCCTTCCGGGACAGGGATGAAAGAGACCCAGTACTTC
TRBD2	TRBJ2-1	TRBV5-1	NA	CASALTSGNYEQFF	TGCGCCAGCGCCCTGACTAGCGGGAACTATGAGCAGTTCTTC
TRBD2	TRBJ2-1	TRBV20-1	NA	CSASSRLAAYNEQFF	TGCAGTGCTAGTTCCCGACTAGCGGCTTACAATGAGCAGTTCTTC
TRBD1	TRBJ1-4	TRBV11-2	NA	CASSLGDRMNEKLFF	TGTGCCAGCAGCTTAGGGGACAGGATGAATGAAAAACTGTTTTTT
NA	TRBJ1-4	TRBV5-8	NA	CASPGADTTNEKLFF	TGTGCCAGCCCAGGGGCCGATACAACTAATGAAAAACTGTTTTTT
NA	TRBJ2-1	TRBV27	few	CASSLISASSYNEQFF	TGTGCCAGCAGTTTAATTAGCGCGAGCTCCTACAATGAGCAGTTCTTC
TRBD1	TRBJ1-2	TRBV6-6	NA	CASSPGGAYGYTF	TGTGCCAGCAGCCCAGGGGGCGCCTATGGCTACACCTTC
NA	TRBJ1-4	TRBV5-4	once	CASSETGAEKLFF	TGTGCCAGCAGCGAAACTGGAGCCGAAAAACTGTTTTTT
NA	TRBJ2-5	TRBV2	NA	CASRGEETQYF	TGTGCCAGCAGGGGAGAAGAGACCCAGTACTTC
NA	TRBJ2-7	TRBV7-6	once	CASLAPGSSYEQYF	TGTGCCAGCCTAGCCCCGGGGAGCTCCTACGAGCAGTACTTC
TRBD1	TRBJ2-2	TRBV9	once	CASSVRRDRGPTGELFF	TGTGCCAGCAGCGTCCGTAGGGACAGGGGACCCACCGGGGAGCTGTTTTTT
NA	TRBJ2-7	TRBV4-2	NA	CASSRSSDLRTYEQYF	TGTGCCAGCAGTCGAAGTTCGGACTTACGAACCTACGAGCAGTACTTC